The 5 T cell receptor beta chains below all came from one sample that was sequenced in a study of T cells in women clearing cervical HPV infection. The repertoire was sequenced with immunoSEQ multiplex PCR; TCRdb's copy has only in-frame clones and lacks some. Its listing shows tens of thousands of clones. Sequenced input: blood buffy coat. Receptor source: a woman between 18 and 70 years old with a cervical HPV16 infection that either progressed to CIN3+ or cleared (not recorded which).

Worth noting for this clone: The read ends 3 residues early relative to the CDR3; the germline J gene fills the gap. This chain links TRBV11-2 with TRBJ1-2; D not resolved. Trimming stripped 2 bases from V and 0 bases from J, with 4 bases between. CDR1 is SGHAT and CDR2 is FQNNGV in the germline V gene. The CDR3 is 13 amino acids. The sequenced CDR3 bases are TGTGCCAGCAGCTTAAACACTAACTATGGC. It specifies CASSLNTNYG. The whole CDR3 sequence reads CASSLNTNYGYTF.

Turning to this clone: Read coverage stops 3 residues before the CDR3 terminus; the germline J gene supplies the remainder. V and J are TRBV20-1 and TRBJ2-7; TRBD1 matches 10 bases. The trim removed 0 bases at V and 0 bases at J, leaving 11 bases unmatched. This CDR3 spans 18 amino acids. Germline values: CDR1 DFQATT, CDR2 SNEGSKA (reference sequence). Incomplete CDR3 DNA: TGCAGTGCTAGAGATTGGCTAGGACAGGGGGAAAACTCCTACGAG. Translating it yields CSARDWLGQGENSYE. The full CDR3 protein reads CSARDWLGQGENSYEQYF.

Remarks on this clone: The read ends 3 residues early relative to the CDR3; the germline J gene fills the gap. The J gene is TRBJ1-2, the V gene TRBV5-4, with D possibly TRBD1 on 6 matching bases. This CDR3 is 14 amino acids long. CDR1 is SGHNT and CDR2 is YYREEE in the germline V gene (reference sequence). Trimming removed 0 bases at V and 4 bases at J, with 10 bases between. The covered CDR3 bases are TGTGCCAGCAGCTTGGGGGGGCCATCCTATGGC. It specifies CASSLGGPSYG. From start to end, the CDR3 is CASSLGGPSYGYTF.

Remarks on this clone: The read terminates 3 residues before the CDR3 end, so the remaining end is supplied by the germline J gene. The chain links TRBV6-1 to TRBJ2-7; 10 bases line up with TRBD2. In germline, CDR1 is MNHNS, CDR2 SASEGT. The CDR3 is 16 residues long. V was clipped by 3 bases and J by 2 bases; unmatched bases: 7. The sequenced CDR3 bases are TGTGCCAGCAGTGATTTAGCGGGAGGCTGGGCCTACGAG. Protein: CASSDLAGGWAYE. The entire CDR3 protein is CASSDLAGGWAYEQYF.

Worth noting for this clone: The CDR3 end lies 3 residues beyond the end of the read and is filled in from the germline J gene. This chain links TRBV28 with TRBJ1-5; 8 bases align to TRBD1. This CDR3 spans 17 amino acids. V gave up 5 bases and J gave up 2 bases; unmatched junction bases: 11. Germline lookup yields CDR1 MDHEN and CDR2 SYDVKM. CDR3 bases read: TGTGCCAGCAGTCTCCACCTCAGGGGGCGCCGCAATCAGCCC. Protein sequence: CASSLHLRGRRNQP. In full, the CDR3 is CASSLHLRGRRNQPQHF.